This T cell receptor beta chain was captured by sequencing in a study of T cell clones after liver transplantation. About the study: Post-transplant blood was tracked for graft-donor-reactive T cell clones identified in a pre-transplant mixed lymphocyte reaction. Draws occurred before transplant, before withdrawal, and after complete or failed withdrawal. Subjects received no induction therapy and standard immunosuppression until randomization at 12-24 months post-transplant. Study results and limitations: In 5 of 8 subjects, circulating graft-donor-reactive CD4 TCRbeta sequences fell significantly after transplant.

About this clone: Its antigen is unknown.

The data were produced by immunoSEQ multiplex PCR, yet TCRdb's version contains in-frame clones alone and is incomplete. The data contain 85,000 to 110,000 clones, about 81% of them singletons. The junction had 8 bases not matched to a gene; V was cut back by 8 bases and J by 4 bases. CDR3 length: 13 residues. CDR1 is SNHLY and CDR2 is FYNNEI in the germline V gene. The sequence came from a human patient who received a liver transplant. A subset of T cells may come from the graft donor. The sample in question was CD4+ T cells from blood, obtained around 48 months after liver transplant. The V gene is TRBV2, the J gene TRBJ2-7, with 7 bases aligning to TRBD2. DNA of the CDR3: TGTGCCAGCGCCCAGGGAGGGTCGTACGAGCAGTACTTC. Protein product: CASAQGGSYEQYF.